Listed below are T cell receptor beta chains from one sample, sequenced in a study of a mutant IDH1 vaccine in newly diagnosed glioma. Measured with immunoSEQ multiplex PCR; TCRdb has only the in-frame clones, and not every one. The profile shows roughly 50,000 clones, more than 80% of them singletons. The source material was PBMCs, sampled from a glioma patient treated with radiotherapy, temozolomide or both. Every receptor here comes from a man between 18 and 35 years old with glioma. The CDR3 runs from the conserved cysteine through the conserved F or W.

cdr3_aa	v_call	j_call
CASSFPGVGEQFF	TRBV11-1	TRBJ2-1
CAITEQGPWMSYGYTF	TRBV10-3	TRBJ1-2
CASSYLAGREKLFF	TRBV6-6	TRBJ1-4
CASSWTSPYEQYF	TRBV7-2	TRBJ2-7
CASSSPQRGKGTEAFF	TRBV6-5	TRBJ1-1
CATSSRTVWETQYF	TRBV15	TRBJ2-5
CASSLTSGVPDTQYF	TRBV7-2	TRBJ2-3
CASSQTPQGASTEAFF	TRBV4-3	TRBJ1-1
CASSFPPGQKNTEAFF	TRBV5-4	TRBJ1-1
CASSLMGDTQYF	TRBV5-1	TRBJ2-3
CASSLYSGQINTEAFF	TRBV5-1	TRBJ1-1
CASSVDTGGYGYTF	TRBV9	TRBJ1-2
CASRRGVGGMGRRTEAFF	TRBV27	TRBJ1-1
CASQGVPNQPQHF	TRBV6-5	TRBJ1-5
CASSLVWASGRDPNTGELFF	TRBV5-1	TRBJ2-2
CASSSDTEAFF	TRBV18	TRBJ1-1
CAWARDSYGYTF	TRBV30	TRBJ1-2
CASSLTDRRGSNQPQHF	TRBV7-9	TRBJ1-5
CASGPRQGNNYGYTF	TRBV12-5	TRBJ1-2
CASSRTGQRTEAFF	TRBV2	TRBJ1-1
CASLRYAGGLAYGYTF	TRBV27	TRBJ1-2
CASSLKRGWGNTEAFF	TRBV7-2	TRBJ1-1
CASSSRGGPDTQYF	TRBV5-4	TRBJ2-3
CASSPGSLANTGELFF	TRBV7-2	TRBJ2-2
CAWSLVGAVYGYTF	TRBV30	TRBJ1-2
CASSSNPMNTEAFF	TRBV7-9	TRBJ1-1
CASSRQGSGNTIYF	TRBV6-5	TRBJ1-3
CASAQGRLAAWETQYF	TRBV27	TRBJ2-5
CASRRAQGENTEAFF	TRBV6-6	TRBJ1-1
CASKRDVSSYEQYF	TRBV6-4	TRBJ2-7
CASSGGTSGGLNTGELFF	TRBV4-3	TRBJ2-2
CAWSERSVRGREKLFF	TRBV30	TRBJ1-4
CASSLTPDPNTEAFF	TRBV5-6	TRBJ1-1
CASSLDPPSRTVNTEAFF	TRBV5-1	TRBJ1-1
CSARDTGGVYGYTF	TRBV29-1	TRBJ1-2
CASSPKDRGPTYEQYF	TRBV5-6	TRBJ2-7